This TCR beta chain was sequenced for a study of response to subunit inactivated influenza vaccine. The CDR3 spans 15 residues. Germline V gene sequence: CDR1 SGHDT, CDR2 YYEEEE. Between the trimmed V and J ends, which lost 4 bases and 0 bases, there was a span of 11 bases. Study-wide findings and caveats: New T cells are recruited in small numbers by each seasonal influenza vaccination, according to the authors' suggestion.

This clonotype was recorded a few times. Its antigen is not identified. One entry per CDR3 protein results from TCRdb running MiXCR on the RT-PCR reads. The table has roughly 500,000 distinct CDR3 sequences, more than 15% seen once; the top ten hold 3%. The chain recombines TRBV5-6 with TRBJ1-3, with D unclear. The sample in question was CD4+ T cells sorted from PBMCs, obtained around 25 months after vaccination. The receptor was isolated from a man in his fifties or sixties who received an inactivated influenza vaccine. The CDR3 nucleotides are TGTGCCAGCAGCCTTTTTGGTGGCTCTGGAAACACCATATATTTT. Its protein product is CASSLFGGSGNTIYF.